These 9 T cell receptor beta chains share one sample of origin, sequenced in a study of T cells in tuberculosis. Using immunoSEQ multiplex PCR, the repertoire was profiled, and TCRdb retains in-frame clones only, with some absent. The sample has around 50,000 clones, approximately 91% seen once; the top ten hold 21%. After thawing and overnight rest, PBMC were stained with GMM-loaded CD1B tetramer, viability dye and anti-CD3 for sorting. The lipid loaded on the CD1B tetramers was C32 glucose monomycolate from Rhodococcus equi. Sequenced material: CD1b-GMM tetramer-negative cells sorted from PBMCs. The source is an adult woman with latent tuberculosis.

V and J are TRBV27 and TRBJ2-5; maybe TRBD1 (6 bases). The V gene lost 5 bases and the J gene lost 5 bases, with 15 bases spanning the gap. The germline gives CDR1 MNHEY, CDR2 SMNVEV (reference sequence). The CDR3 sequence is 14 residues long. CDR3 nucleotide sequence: TGTGCCAGCAGTCGATACCCGGGACACGAGACCCAGTACTTC. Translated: CASSRYPGHETQYF.

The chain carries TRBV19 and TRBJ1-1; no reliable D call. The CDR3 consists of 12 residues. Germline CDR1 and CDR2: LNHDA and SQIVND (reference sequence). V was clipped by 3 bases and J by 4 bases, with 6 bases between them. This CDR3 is CASSISSTEAFF. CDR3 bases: TGTGCCAGTAGTATTTCCAGCACTGAAGCTTTCTTT.

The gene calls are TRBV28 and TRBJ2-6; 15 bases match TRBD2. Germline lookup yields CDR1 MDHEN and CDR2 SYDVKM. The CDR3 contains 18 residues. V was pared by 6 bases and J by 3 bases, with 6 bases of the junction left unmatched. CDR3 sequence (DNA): TGTGCCAGCAGCTTTGGGGGACTAGCGGGAGGTGGGGCCAACGTCCTGACTTTC. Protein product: CASSFGGLAGGGANVLTF.

The CDR3 sequence: CASSPVGEGQPQHF. Here the CDR3 DNA reads TGTGCCAGCTCACCCGTGGGGGAGGGTCAGCCCCAGCATTTT. The rearrangement links TRBV18 to TRBJ1-5, with D possibly being TRBD1 (5 bases). The V and J ends lost 3 bases and 6 bases respectively, with 12 bases between them. The germline V gene encodes CDR1 KGHSH and CDR2 LQKENI. The CDR3 runs to 14 residues.

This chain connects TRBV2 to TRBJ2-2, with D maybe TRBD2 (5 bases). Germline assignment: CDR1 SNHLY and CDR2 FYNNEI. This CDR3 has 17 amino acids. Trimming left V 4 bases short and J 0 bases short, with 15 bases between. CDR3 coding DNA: TGTGCCAGCAGTGCTAGGGCGGGTGGCTCGAACACCGGGGAGCTGTTTTTT. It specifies CASSARAGGSNTGELFF.

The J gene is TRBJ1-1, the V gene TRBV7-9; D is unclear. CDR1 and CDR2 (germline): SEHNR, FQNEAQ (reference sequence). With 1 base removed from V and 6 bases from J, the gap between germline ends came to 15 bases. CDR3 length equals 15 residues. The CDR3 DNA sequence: TGTGCCAGCAGCTTAGTTCAGGTGACAATGGCTGAAGCTTTCTTT. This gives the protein CASSLVQVTMAEAFF. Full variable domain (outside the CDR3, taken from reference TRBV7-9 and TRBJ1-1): DTGVSQNPRHKITKRGQNVTFRCDPISEHNRLYWYRQTLGQGPEFLTYFQNEAQLEKSRLLSDRFSAERPKGSFSTLEIQRTEQGDSAMYLCASSLVQVTMAEAFFGQGTRLTVV.

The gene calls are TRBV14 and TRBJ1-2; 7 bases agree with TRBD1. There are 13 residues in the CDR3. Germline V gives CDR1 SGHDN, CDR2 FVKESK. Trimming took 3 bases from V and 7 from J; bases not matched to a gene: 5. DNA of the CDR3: TGTGCCAGCAGCCAGGACAGGTTCGGTGGCTACACCTTC. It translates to CASSQDRFGGYTF.

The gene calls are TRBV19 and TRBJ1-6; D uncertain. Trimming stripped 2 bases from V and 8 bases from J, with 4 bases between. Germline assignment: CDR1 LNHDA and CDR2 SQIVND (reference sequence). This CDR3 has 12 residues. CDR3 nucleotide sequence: TGTGCCAGTAGTATATATGATTCACCCCTCCACTTT. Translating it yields CASSIYDSPLHF. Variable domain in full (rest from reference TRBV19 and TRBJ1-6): DGGITQSPKYLFRKEGQNVTLSCEQNLNHDAMYWYRQDPGQGLRLIYYSQIVNDFQKGDIAEGYSVSREKKESFPLTVTSAQKNPTAFYLCASSIYDSPLHFGNGTRLTVT.

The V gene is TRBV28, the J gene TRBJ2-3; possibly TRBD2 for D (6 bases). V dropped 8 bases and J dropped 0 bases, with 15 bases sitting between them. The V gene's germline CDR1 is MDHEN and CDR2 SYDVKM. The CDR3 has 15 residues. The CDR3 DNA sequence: TGTGCCAGCCTTGCGCGGGACCTCAGCACAGATACGCAGTATTTT. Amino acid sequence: CASLARDLSTDTQYF.